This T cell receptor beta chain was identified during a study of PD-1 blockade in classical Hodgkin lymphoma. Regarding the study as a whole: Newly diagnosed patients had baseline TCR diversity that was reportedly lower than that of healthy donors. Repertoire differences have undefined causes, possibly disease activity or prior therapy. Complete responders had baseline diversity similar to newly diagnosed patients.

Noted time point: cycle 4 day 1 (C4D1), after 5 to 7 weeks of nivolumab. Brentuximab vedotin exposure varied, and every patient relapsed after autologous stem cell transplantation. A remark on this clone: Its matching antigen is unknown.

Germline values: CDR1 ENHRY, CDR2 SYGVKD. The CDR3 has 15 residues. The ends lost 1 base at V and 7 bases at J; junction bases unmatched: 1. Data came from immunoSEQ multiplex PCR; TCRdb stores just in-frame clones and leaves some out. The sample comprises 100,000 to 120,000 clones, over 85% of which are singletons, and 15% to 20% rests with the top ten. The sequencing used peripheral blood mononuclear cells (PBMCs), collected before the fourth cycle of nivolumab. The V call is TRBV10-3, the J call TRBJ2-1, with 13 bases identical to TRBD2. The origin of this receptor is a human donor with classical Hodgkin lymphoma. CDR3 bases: TGTGCCATCAGTGAGTTGGGACTAGCGGGGAATGAGCAGTTCTTC. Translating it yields CAISELGLAGNEQFF.